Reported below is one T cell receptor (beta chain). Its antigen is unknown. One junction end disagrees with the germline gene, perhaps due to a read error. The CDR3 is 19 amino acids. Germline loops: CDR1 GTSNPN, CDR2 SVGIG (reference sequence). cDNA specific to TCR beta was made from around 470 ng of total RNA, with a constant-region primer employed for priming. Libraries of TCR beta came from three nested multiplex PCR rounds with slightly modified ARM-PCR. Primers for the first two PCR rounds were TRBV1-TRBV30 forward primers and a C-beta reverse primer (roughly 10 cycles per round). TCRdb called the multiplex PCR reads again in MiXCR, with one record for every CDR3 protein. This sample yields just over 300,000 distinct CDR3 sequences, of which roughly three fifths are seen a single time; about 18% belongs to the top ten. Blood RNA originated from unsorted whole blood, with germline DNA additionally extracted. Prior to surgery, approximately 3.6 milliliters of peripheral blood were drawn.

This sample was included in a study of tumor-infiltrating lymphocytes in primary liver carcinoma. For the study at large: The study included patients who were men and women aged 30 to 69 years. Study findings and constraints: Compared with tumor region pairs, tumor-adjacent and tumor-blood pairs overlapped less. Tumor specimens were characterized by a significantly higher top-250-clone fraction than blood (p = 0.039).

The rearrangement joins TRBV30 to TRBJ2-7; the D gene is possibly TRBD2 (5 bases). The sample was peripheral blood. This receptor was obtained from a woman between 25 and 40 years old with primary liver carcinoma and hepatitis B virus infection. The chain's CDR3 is CVWSGSSPGKANRPYEQYF. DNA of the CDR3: TGTGTCTGGAGTGGCTCCTCACCCGGGAAAGCGAATAGACCCTACGAGCAGTACTTC.